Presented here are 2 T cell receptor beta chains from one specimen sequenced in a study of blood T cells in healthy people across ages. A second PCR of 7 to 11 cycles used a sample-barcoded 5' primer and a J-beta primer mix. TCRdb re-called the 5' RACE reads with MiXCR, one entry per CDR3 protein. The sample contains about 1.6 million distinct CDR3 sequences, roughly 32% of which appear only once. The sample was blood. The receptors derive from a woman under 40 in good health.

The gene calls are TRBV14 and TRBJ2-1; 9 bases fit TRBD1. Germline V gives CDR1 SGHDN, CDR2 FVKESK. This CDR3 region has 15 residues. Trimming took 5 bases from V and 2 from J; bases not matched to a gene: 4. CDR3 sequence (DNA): TGTGCCAGCAGCTCCGGGGACAGGGCCTACAATGAGCAGTTCTTC. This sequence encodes CASSSGDRAYNEQFF.

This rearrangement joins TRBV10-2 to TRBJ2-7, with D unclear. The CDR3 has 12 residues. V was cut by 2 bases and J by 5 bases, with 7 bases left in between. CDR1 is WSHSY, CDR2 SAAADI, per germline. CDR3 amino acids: CASSEASDEQYF. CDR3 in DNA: TGCGCCAGCAGTGAGGCAAGCGACGAGCAGTACTTC.